This TCR beta chain came from a study of blood T cell repertoires in COVID-19. About the research overall: Acute-phase and convalescent COVID-19 samples originated in the United States, Italy and Spain.

Per the authors' pipeline: Reference gene primer amplification in the assay estimated nucleated cell counts. The assay was immunoSEQ multiplex PCR, and TCRdb's table has in-frame clones only and misses some. V, J and clone size reflect that table, while D and trimming were determined from the DNA. The sample consists of 200,000 to 300,000 clones, about four fifths of them appearing once. Germline assignment: CDR1 LGHDT and CDR2 YNNKEL (reference sequence). This CDR3 is built from 17 residues. Trimming at V came to 4 bases and at J to 2 bases, leaving 10 bases not matched to a gene. This sequence joins TRBV3-1 (or the pseudogene TRBV3-2) and TRBJ1-2; 10 positions agree with TRBD1. The clonotype was recovered from a woman aged 40 to 49 who had been exposed to COVID-19. The specimen sequenced was PBMCs or T cells enriched from blood (not recorded which). The CDR3: CASSPTMTGGGNYGYTF. In DNA form, the CDR3 reads TGTGCCAGCAGCCCGACAATGACAGGGGGCGGAAACTATGGCTACACCTTC.